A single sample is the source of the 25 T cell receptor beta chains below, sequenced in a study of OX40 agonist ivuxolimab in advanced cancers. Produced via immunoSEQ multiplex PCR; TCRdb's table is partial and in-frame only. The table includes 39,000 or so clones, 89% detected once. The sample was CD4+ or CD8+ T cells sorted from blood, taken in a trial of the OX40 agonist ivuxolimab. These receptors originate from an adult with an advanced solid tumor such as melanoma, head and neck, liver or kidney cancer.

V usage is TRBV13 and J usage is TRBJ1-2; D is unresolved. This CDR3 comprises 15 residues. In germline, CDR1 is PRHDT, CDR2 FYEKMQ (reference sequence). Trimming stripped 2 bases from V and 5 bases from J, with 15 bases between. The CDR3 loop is CASSLMSSVGYGYTF. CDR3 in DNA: TGTGCCAGCAGCTTAATGTCATCCGTCGGGTATGGCTACACCTTC.

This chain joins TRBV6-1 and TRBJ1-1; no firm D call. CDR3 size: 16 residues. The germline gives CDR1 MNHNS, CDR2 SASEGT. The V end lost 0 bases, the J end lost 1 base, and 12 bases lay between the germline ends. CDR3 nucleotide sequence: TGTGCCAGCAGTGAAGCGAATACGCTTCCGAACACTGAAGCTTTCTTT. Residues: CASSEANTLPNTEAFF.

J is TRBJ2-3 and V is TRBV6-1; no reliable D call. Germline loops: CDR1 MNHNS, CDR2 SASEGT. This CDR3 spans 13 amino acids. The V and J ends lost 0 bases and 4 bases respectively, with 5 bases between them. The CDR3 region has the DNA TGTGCCAGCAGTGAAGCTCCGGCAGATACGCAGTATTTT. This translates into CASSEAPADTQYF.

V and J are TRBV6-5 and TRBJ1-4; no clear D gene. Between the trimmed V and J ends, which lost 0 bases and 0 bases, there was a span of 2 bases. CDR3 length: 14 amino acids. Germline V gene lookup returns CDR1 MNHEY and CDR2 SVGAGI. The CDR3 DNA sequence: TGTGCCAGCAGTTACTCGCCAACTAATGAAAAACTGTTTTTT. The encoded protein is CASSYSPTNEKLFF.

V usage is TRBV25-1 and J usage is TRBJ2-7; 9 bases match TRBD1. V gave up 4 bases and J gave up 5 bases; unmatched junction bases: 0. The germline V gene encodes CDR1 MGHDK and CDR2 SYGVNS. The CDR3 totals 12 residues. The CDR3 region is CASSGDRDEQYF. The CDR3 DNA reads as TGTGCCAGCAGTGGGGACAGGGACGAGCAGTACTTC.

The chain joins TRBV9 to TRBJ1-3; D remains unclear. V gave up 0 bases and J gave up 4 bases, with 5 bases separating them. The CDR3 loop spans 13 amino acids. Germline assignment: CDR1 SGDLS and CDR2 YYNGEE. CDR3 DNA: TGTGCCAGCAGCGTAGCGGAAGGAAACACCATATATTTT. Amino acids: CASSVAEGNTIYF.

CDR3 bases: TGTGCCAGCAGTGAAGTCGGGGACAAGTTATATGGCTACACCTTC. The encoded protein is CASSEVGDKLYGYTF. This sequence joins TRBV2 and TRBJ1-2, with a tentative D call TRBD1 (6 bases). Deletions cut 1 base from V and 5 bases from J, with 14 bases between. The CDR3 length is 15 residues. The germline gives CDR1 SNHLY, CDR2 FYNNEI.

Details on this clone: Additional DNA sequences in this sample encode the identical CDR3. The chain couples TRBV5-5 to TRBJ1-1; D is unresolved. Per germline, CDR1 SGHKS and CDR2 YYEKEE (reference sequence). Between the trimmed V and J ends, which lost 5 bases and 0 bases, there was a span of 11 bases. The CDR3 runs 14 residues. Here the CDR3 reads CASSLQRMNTEAFF. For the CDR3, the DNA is TGTGCCAGCAGTTTACAGCGAATGAACACTGAAGCTTTCTTT.

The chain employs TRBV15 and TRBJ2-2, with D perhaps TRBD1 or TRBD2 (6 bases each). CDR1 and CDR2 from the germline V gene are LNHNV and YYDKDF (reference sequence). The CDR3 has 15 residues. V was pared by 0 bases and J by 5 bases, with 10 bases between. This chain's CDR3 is CATSREGGRTGELFF. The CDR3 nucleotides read TGTGCCACCAGCAGAGAAGGGGGGCGTACCGGGGAGCTGTTTTTT.

The CDR3 DNA is TGTGCCTGGAGACGGTATACTAGTTCACCCCTCCACTTT. This encodes CAWRRYTSSPLHF. V usage is TRBV30 and J usage is TRBJ1-6; D is unclear. Looked up from germline, CDR1 is GTSNPN and CDR2 is SVGIG (reference sequence). This CDR3 is 13 amino acids long. The V end lost 3 bases, the J end lost 9 bases, and 12 bases lay between the germline ends.

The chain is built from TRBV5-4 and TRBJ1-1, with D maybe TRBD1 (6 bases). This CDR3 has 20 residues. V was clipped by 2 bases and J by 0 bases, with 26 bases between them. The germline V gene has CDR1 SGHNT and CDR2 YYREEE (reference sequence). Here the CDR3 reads CASSLRLPQGIRDMNTEAFF. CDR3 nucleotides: TGTGCCAGCAGCTTAAGACTGCCCCAGGGGATTCGGGACATGAACACTGAAGCTTTCTTT.

The chain's CDR3 is CASSYTGQNNSPLHF. DNA for the CDR3: TGTGCCAGTAGCTATACGGGACAGAATAATTCACCCCTCCACTTT. This chain uses TRBV19 with TRBJ1-6; 7 bases align to TRBD1. CDR1 LNHDA and CDR2 SQIVND come from the germline V gene (reference sequence). This CDR3 has 15 amino acids. V was clipped by 6 bases and J by 5 bases; unmatched bases: 7. The variable domain in full, completed from reference TRBV19 and TRBJ1-6, reads DGGITQSPKYLFRKEGQNVTLSCEQNLNHDAMYWYRQDPGQGLRLIYYSQIVNDFQKGDIAEGYSVSREKKESFPLTVTSAQKNPTAFYLCASSYTGQNNSPLHFGNGTRLTVT.

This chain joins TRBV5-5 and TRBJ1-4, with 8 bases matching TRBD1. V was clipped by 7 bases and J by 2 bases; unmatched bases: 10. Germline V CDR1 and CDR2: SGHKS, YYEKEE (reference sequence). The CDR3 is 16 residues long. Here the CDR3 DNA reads TGTGCCAGCGGGCCGACAGGGGTATTTACTAATGAAAAACTGTTTTTT. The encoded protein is CASGPTGVFTNEKLFF. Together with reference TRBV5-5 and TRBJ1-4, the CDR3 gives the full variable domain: DAGVTQSPTHLIKTRGQQVTLRCSPISGHKSVSWYQQVLGQGPQFIFQYYEKEERGRGNFPDRFSARQFPNYSSELNVNALLLGDSALYLCASGPTGVFTNEKLFFGSGTQLSVL.

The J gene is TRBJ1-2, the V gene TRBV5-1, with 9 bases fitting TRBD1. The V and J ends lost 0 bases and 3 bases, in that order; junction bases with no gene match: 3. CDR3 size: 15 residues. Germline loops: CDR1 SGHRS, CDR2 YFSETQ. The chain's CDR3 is CASSLDTGGYYGYTF. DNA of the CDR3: TGCGCCAGCAGCTTGGACACAGGGGGCTACTATGGCTACACCTTC.

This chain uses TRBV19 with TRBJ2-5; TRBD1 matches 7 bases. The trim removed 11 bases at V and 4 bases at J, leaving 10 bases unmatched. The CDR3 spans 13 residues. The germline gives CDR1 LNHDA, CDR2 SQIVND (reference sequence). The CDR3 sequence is CAGSRGSRETQYF. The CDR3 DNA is TGTGCCGGCTCCAGGGGGTCACGAGAGACCCAGTACTTC.

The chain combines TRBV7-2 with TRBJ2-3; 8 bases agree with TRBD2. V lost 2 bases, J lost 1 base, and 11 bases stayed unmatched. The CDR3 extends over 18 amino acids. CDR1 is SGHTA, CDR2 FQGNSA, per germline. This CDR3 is CASSLLSRGGQGTDTQYF. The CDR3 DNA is TGTGCCAGCAGCTTATTAAGTCGGGGGGGCCAGGGCACAGATACGCAGTATTTT. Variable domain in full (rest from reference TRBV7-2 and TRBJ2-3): GAGVSQSPSNKVTEKGKDVELRCDPISGHTALYWYRQSLGQGLEFLIYFQGNSAPDKSGLPSDRFSAERTGGSVSTLTIQRTQQEDSAVYLCASSLLSRGGQGTDTQYFGPGTRLTVL.

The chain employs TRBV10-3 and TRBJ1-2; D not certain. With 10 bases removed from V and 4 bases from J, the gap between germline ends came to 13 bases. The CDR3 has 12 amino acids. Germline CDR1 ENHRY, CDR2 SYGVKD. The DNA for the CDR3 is TGTGCCACTGGGGTAGCCCCCTATGGCTACACCTTC. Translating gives CATGVAPYGYTF.

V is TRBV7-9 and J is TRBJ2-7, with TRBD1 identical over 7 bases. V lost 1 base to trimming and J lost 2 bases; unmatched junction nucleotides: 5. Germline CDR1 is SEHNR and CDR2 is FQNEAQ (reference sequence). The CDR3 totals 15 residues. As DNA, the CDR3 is TGTGCCAGCAGCTTAGGGGACAGCGACGCCTACGAGCAGTACTTC. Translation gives CASSLGDSDAYEQYF.

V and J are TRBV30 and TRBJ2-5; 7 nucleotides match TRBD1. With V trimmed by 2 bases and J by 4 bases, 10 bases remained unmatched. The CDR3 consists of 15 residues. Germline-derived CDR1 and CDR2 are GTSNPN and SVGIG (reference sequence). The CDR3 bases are TGTGCCTGGAGTCCTACGACAGGGAGAATAGAGACCCAGTACTTC. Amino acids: CAWSPTTGRIETQYF. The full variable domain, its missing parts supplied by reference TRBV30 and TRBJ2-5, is SQTIHQWPATLVQPVGSPLSLECTVEGTSNPNLYWYRQAAGRGLQLLFYSVGIGQISSEVPQNLSASRPQDRQFILSSKKLLLSDSGFYLCAWSPTTGRIETQYFGPGTRLLVL.

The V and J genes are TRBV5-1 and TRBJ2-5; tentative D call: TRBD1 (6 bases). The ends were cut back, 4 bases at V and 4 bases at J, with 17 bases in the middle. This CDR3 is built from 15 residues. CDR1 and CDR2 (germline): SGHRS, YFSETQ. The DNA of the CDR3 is TGCGCCAGCAGCGCCACGTCTCCCAGGGGAGAGACCCAGTACTTC. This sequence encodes CASSATSPRGETQYF.

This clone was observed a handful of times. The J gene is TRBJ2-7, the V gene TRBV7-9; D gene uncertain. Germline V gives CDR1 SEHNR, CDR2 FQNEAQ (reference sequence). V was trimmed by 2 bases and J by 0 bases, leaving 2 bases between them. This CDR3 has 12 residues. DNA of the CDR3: TGTGCCAGCAGCTTAAGCTCCTACGAGCAGTACTTC. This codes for CASSLSSYEQYF.

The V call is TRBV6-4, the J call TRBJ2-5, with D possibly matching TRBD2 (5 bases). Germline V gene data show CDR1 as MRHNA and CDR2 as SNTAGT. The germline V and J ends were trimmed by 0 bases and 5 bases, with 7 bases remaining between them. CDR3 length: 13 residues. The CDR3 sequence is CASSDSPGETQYF. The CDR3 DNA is TGTGCCAGCAGTGACTCTCCGGGGGAGACCCAGTACTTC.

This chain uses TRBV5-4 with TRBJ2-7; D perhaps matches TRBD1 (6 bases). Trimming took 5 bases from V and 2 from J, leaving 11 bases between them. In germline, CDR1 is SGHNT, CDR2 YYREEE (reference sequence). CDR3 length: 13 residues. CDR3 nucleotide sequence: TGTGCCAGCAGGCAGGACAGAACCTACGAGCAGTACTTC. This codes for CASRQDRTYEQYF.

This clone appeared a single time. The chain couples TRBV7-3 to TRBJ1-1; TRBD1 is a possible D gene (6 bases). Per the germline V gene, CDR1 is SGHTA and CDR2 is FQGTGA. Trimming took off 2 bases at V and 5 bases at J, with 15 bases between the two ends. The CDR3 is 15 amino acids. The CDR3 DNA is TGTGCCAGCAGCTTAGGCAGGCCAGGGGAAACTGAAGCTTTCTTT. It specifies CASSLGRPGETEAFF.

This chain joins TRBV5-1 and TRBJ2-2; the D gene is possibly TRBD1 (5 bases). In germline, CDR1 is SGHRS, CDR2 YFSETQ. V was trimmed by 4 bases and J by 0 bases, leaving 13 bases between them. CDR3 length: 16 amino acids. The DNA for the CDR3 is TGCGCCAGCAGCCACCGGACACAAGCGAACACCGGGGAGCTGTTTTTT. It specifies CASSHRTQANTGELFF.